What follows are 29 T cell receptor beta chains derived from one specimen sequenced in a study of shared clonotypes between healthy human individuals. TCRdb's table, derived via immunoSEQ multiplex PCR, lists solely in-frame clones and lacks some. The table records millions of clones, roughly 96% of them present only once. Source material: naive CD4+ T cells sorted from blood. Noted subset: CD45RA+ positively selected. The receptors come from a man aged 18-30 years in good health.

The V call is TRBV7-2, the J call TRBJ1-2; TRBD1 agrees at 8 bases. The length of the CDR3 is 16 residues. V lost 5 bases and J lost 4; bases outside the gene matches: 12. Germline V gene data show CDR1 as SGHTA and CDR2 as FQGNSA. The CDR3 is CASSEFIGTGGYGYTF. CDR3 sequence (DNA): TGTGCCAGCAGCGAATTCATCGGGACAGGTGGCTATGGCTACACCTTC.

This clone was seen many times. The same CDR3 is also encoded by other DNA sequences in this sample. The genes are TRBV7-2 and TRBJ1-5; D uncertain. This CDR3 comprises 15 residues. The germline V gene encodes CDR1 SGHTA and CDR2 FQGNSA. The germline V and J ends were trimmed by 1 base and 0 bases, with 7 bases remaining between them. Here the CDR3 reads CASSLGSGSNQPQHF. DNA of the CDR3: TGTGCCAGCAGCTTAGGGTCAGGTAGCAATCAGCCCCAGCATTTT.

The rearrangement links TRBV5-1 to TRBJ2-5, with D maybe TRBD2 (5 bases). CDR1 is SGHRS, CDR2 YFSETQ, per germline. This CDR3 comprises 15 residues. Between the trimmed V and J ends, which lost 3 bases and 5 bases, there was a span of 17 bases. Here the CDR3 DNA reads TGCGCCAGCAGCTCCACCGGGGAGACATGGGAGACCCAGTACTTC. Its protein is CASSSTGETWETQYF.

The gene calls are TRBV25-1 and TRBJ2-7; 9 nucleotides align to TRBD2. Trimming took 6 bases from V and 3 from J; bases not matched to a gene: 3. The length of the CDR3 is 13 residues. Germline V gives CDR1 MGHDK, CDR2 SYGVNS. CDR3: CASSLAGNYEQYF. CDR3 in DNA: TGTGCCAGCAGCCTAGCGGGGAACTACGAGCAGTACTTC.

The chain uses TRBV6-5 and TRBJ2-6; TRBD1 might be the D (6 bases). The CDR3 runs to 16 residues. Trimming cost V 3 bases and J 1 base, with 10 bases left between them. The V gene's germline CDR1 is MNHEY and CDR2 SVGAGI. The CDR3 loop reads CASSYNTGSGANVLTF. CDR3 DNA: TGTGCCAGCAGTTATAATACAGGGTCTGGGGCCAACGTCCTGACTTTC.

The chain carries TRBV7-9 and TRBJ1-2; D unclear. Trimming shortened V by 6 bases and J by 5 bases, and 19 bases separated the two germline ends. The CDR3 runs to 15 residues. Germline loops: CDR1 SEHNR, CDR2 FQNEAQ (reference sequence). The CDR3 DNA follows: TGTGCCAGCAGTGGGGTGGATCTAAATAAATATGGCTACACCTTC. It codes for CASSGVDLNKYGYTF.

This clone was observed a single time. This sequence joins TRBV5-1 and TRBJ2-1, with 11 bases matching TRBD2. The germline CDR1 and CDR2 sequences are SGHRS and YFSETQ. V dropped 6 bases and J dropped 8; count of bases not matched to a gene: 13. This CDR3 is built from 16 residues. CDR3 amino acids: CASIPFGTSGSHEQFF. The CDR3 region has the DNA TGCGCCAGCATCCCTTTTGGAACTAGCGGGAGTCATGAGCAGTTCTTC.

The chain combines TRBV29-1 with TRBJ2-5; tentatively, D is TRBD1 or TRBD2 (7 bases each). The CDR3 runs 15 residues. Germline assignment: CDR1 SQVTM and CDR2 ANQGSEA. V gave up 6 bases and J gave up 10 bases, with 27 bases separating them. The CDR3 DNA follows: TGCAGCGTCCAGCGACAGGGCGCAGGGGGGGAGGGCCAGTACTTC. It translates to CSVQRQGAGGEGQYF. Supplemented by reference TRBV29-1 and TRBJ2-5, the full variable domain reads SAVISQKPSRDICQRGTSLTIQCQVDSQVTMMFWYRQQPGQSLTLIATANQGSEATYESGFVIDKFPISRPNLTFSTLTVSNMSPEDSSIYLCSVQRQGAGGEGQYFGPGTRLLVL.

This clone was detected once. The chain recombines TRBV5-1 with TRBJ1-5; D call uncertain. V lost 0 bases, J lost 6 bases, and 13 bases lay in between. The CDR3 spans 15 residues. CDR1 SGHRS and CDR2 YFSETQ come from the germline V gene. In nucleotides, the CDR3 is TGCGCCAGCAGCTTGGATCCGGTTGCGGGTCAGCCCCAGCATTTT. This encodes CASSLDPVAGQPQHF.

This clone was counted once. The chain employs TRBV9 and TRBJ1-6, with unresolved D. CDR1 is SGDLS, CDR2 YYNGEE, per germline. The V end was cut by 3 bases, the J end by 6 bases, with 7 bases between. The length of the CDR3 is 13 residues. CDR3 in amino acids: CASSGTPNSPLHF. The CDR3 DNA reads TGTGCCAGCAGCGGGACCCCTAATTCACCCCTCCACTTT. Based on the CDR3 plus reference TRBV9 and TRBJ1-6, the full variable domain is DSGVTQTPKHLITATGQRVTLRCSPRSGDLSVYWYQQSLDQGLQFLIQYYNGEERAKGNILERFSAQQFPDLHSELNLSSLELGDSALYFCASSGTPNSPLHFGNGTRLTVT.

The chain couples TRBV28 to TRBJ2-1; D unclear. The germline CDR1 and CDR2 sequences are MDHEN and SYDVKM. V was shortened by 5 bases and J by 5 bases, with 10 bases between the two germline ends. There are 13 residues in the CDR3. For the CDR3, the DNA is TGTGCCAGCAGTCGGACCGCTAACAATGAGCAGTTCTTC. Translation gives CASSRTANNEQFF.

The chain employs TRBV7-2 and TRBJ1-4; no reliable D call. Trimming stripped 1 base from V and 8 bases from J, with 11 bases between. Germline V gives CDR1 SGHTA, CDR2 FQGNSA. The CDR3 contains 14 residues. CDR3 bases: TGTGCCAGCAGCTTAGGGCGTCATTTCGAAAAACTGTTTTTT. Its translation is CASSLGRHFEKLFF.

The V and J genes are TRBV2 and TRBJ1-2; no definite D call. Germline values: CDR1 SNHLY, CDR2 FYNNEI. There are 13 residues in the CDR3. V dropped 4 bases and J dropped 1 base, with 7 bases sitting between them. The CDR3 is CASSGRVNYGYTF. DNA for the CDR3: TGTGCCAGCAGTGGACGAGTTAACTATGGCTACACCTTC.

Concerning this clone itself: Other nucleotide sequences in the sample specify the same CDR3. The chain links TRBV20-1 to TRBJ2-7; D ambiguous. Trimming removed 4 bases from V and 0 bases from J, with 4 bases in between. The CDR3 has 11 amino acids. The V gene's germline CDR1 is DFQATT and CDR2 SNEGSKA (reference sequence). The CDR3 nucleotides read TGCAGTGCTATTAGCTCCTACGAGCAGTACTTC. Protein sequence: CSAISSYEQYF.

The V and J genes are TRBV4-2 and TRBJ2-3, with 9 bases aligning to TRBD2. CDR1 is LGHNA, CDR2 YNFKEQ, per germline. After removal of 0 bases from V and 7 bases from J, the junction contained 14 bases not matched to a gene. The CDR3 is 18 amino acids. CDR3 bases: TGTGCCAGCAGCCAAGATATCGTTGCGATAGCGGGGGCCAATACGCAGTATTTT. Its protein product is CASSQDIVAIAGANTQYF.

This chain uses TRBV7-9 with TRBJ1-2, with 7 bases lining up with TRBD1. With 1 base clipped from V and 9 bases from J, the junction kept 14 bases outside the gene matches. From germline, CDR1 is SEHNR and CDR2 FQNEAQ (reference sequence). CDR3 length: 16 residues. CDR3 nucleotide sequence: TGTGCCAGCAGCTTAGGTGGGGACAGTCCTGGCGGGAGCTACACCTTC. It translates to CASSLGGDSPGGSYTF.

CDR3 sequence: CASSVADGGGEGYTF. CDR3 bases: TGTGCCAGCAGCGTAGCAGACGGCGGAGGAGAAGGCTACACCTTC. V is TRBV9 and J is TRBJ1-2; D call uncertain. V lost 0 bases to trimming and J lost 8 bases, with 17 bases between them. The CDR3 length is 15 residues. Looked up from germline, CDR1 is SGDLS and CDR2 is YYNGEE.

The V gene is TRBV4-1, the J gene TRBJ1-4, with a weak D call TRBD1 (6 bases). In germline, CDR1 is MGHRA, CDR2 YSYEKL. CDR3 length: 16 residues. V dropped 1 base and J dropped 8 bases, with 17 bases sitting between them. CDR3 DNA sequence: TGCGCCAGCAGCCAAGGGCGGGACACCAAGGGGGAAAAACTGTTTTTT. Translated, it gives CASSQGRDTKGEKLFF.

This chain connects TRBV30 to TRBJ2-1, with 12 bases matching TRBD2. CDR1 is GTSNPN and CDR2 is SVGIG in the germline V gene (reference sequence). V lost 1 base and J lost 11; bases outside the gene matches: 12. This CDR3 is 16 amino acids long. CDR3 DNA: TGTGCCTGGAGTGCCCGAGGGACTAGCGGGTCCCAACAGCAGTTCTTC. Translated: CAWSARGTSGSQQQFF.

The chain recombines TRBV2 with TRBJ2-3; 7 bases match TRBD1. The CDR3 runs to 15 residues. Trimming at V came to 6 bases and at J to 4 bases, leaving 10 bases not matched to a gene. Per germline, CDR1 SNHLY and CDR2 FYNNEI. The CDR3, as DNA: TGTGCCAGCAGCCGATCGACAGGGAACGCAGATACGCAGTATTTT. This codes for CASSRSTGNADTQYF.

With respect to this clone: Other DNA sequences of this sample code for an identical CDR3. This chain uses TRBV6-5 with TRBJ1-3, with a possible D match to TRBD1 (5 bases). V was trimmed by 5 bases and J by 2 bases, leaving 13 bases between them. This CDR3 region has 15 residues. Per germline, CDR1 MNHEY and CDR2 SVGAGI. CDR3 in amino acids: CASSPPGGAGNTIYF. CDR3 DNA sequence: TGTGCCAGCAGTCCCCCGGGGGGGGCTGGAAACACCATATATTTT.

Note on this clone: Other nucleotide sequences from this sample produce the same CDR3. V gene TRBV11-2 combines with J gene TRBJ2-5; D might be TRBD1 (5 bases). The CDR3 runs 12 residues. Trimming removed 1 base at V and 5 bases at J, with 5 bases between. Germline loops: CDR1 SGHAT, CDR2 FQNNGV. The CDR3, as DNA: TGTGCCAGCAGCTTAGGACAGGAGACCCAGTACTTC. Encoded protein: CASSLGQETQYF.

The rearrangement uses TRBV4-1 and TRBJ2-3; TRBD2 matches 8 bases. Per germline, CDR1 MGHRA and CDR2 YSYEKL. The CDR3 covers 19 residues. The V and J ends lost 0 bases and 7 bases, in that order; junction bases with no gene match: 18. CDR3 in amino acids: CASSQDDGPGGRFPYTQYF. The CDR3 nucleotides read TGCGCCAGCAGCCAAGATGATGGGCCTGGCGGGAGGTTTCCGTATACGCAGTATTTT.

The chain joins TRBV5-1 to TRBJ2-2, with D hard to call. The germline V gene encodes CDR1 SGHRS and CDR2 YFSETQ. The ends were cut back, 0 bases at V and 2 bases at J, with 8 bases in the middle. The length of the CDR3 is 15 residues. CDR3 sequence reads: CASSLVVGNTGELFF. The CDR3 DNA sequence: TGCGCCAGCAGCTTGGTAGTGGGTAACACCGGGGAGCTGTTTTTT. Looking up the rest from reference TRBV5-1 and TRBJ2-2 gives the full variable domain: KAGVTQTPRYLIKTRGQQVTLSCSPISGHRSVSWYQQTPGQGLQFLFEYFSETQRNKGNFPGRFSGRQFSNSRSEMNVSTLELGDSALYLCASSLVVGNTGELFFGEGSRLTVL.

V and J are TRBV9 and TRBJ2-2; the match to TRBD1 covers 8 bases. The CDR3 has 21 residues. With 0 bases clipped from V and 4 bases from J, the junction kept 20 bases outside the gene matches. Germline V gives CDR1 SGDLS, CDR2 YYNGEE. CDR3 in amino acids: CASSVATTRGGARGLTGELFF. CDR3 in DNA: TGTGCCAGCAGCGTAGCTACAACCAGAGGCGGGGCCAGGGGGCTCACCGGGGAGCTGTTTTTT.

A note on this clone: This CDR3 is missing its conserved last phenylalanine or tryptophan, likely due to a read error. Because the CDR3's place on the DNA is in doubt, the DNA is left out and the CDR3 is given as listed by TCRdb. The V and J genes are TRBV30 and TRBJ2-6; the table gives TRBD2 as D, unverified against the DNA. Germline V gives CDR1 GTSNPN, CDR2 SVGIG (reference sequence). The CDR3 is made up of 9 amino acids, end residues included. CDR3 residues: CAWSLGELL.

This clone showed up just a few times. The chain is built from TRBV5-5 and TRBJ2-7, with 12 bases that match TRBD1. This CDR3 is 14 amino acids long. Germline CDR1 is SGHKS and CDR2 is YYEKEE (reference sequence). Trimming at V came to 3 bases and at J to 6 bases, leaving 4 bases not matched to a gene. CDR3 region: CASSSGTGGVEQYF. In nucleotides, the CDR3 is TGTGCCAGCAGCTCCGGGACAGGGGGCGTCGAGCAGTACTTC.

This chain links TRBV9 with TRBJ2-1; TRBD2 agrees at 13 bases. Germline V CDR1 and CDR2: SGDLS, YYNGEE. This CDR3 has 18 amino acids. V was pared by 0 bases and J by 6 bases, with 9 bases of the junction left unmatched. CDR3: CASSVAGEGLAGSNEQFF. CDR3 coding DNA: TGTGCCAGCAGCGTAGCGGGGGAGGGACTAGCGGGGAGCAATGAGCAGTTCTTC.

The genes are TRBV4-3 and TRBJ1-2; the D is unclear. The CDR3 is 14 amino acids. Germline lookup yields CDR1 LGHNA and CDR2 YSLEER. V lost 0 bases and J 6 bases, leaving 11 bases between the germline ends. The CDR3 reads CASSQDGNRNGYTF. The DNA for the CDR3 is TGCGCCAGCAGCCAAGATGGCAATCGGAATGGCTACACCTTC.